The 19 T cell receptor beta chains below were found in one sample sequenced in a study of shared clonotypes between healthy human individuals. The protocol was immunoSEQ multiplex PCR, while the TCRdb copy is restricted to in-frame clones and leaves out a portion. In the table there are approximately 1,500,000 clones, more than 95% of which are singletons. Sequenced sample: naive CD4+ T cells sorted from blood. Subset indicated: CD45RA+ positively selected. These receptors originate from a man aged 25-45 years in good health.

The chain recombines TRBV18 with TRBJ1-5, with no clear D. Germline V CDR1 and CDR2: KGHSH, LQKENI. This CDR3 is built from 16 residues. Trimming shortened V by 6 bases and J by 1 base, and 16 bases separated the two germline ends. In DNA form, the CDR3 reads TGTGCCAGCTCGGAACTTGCCGGGAGCAGCAATCAGCCCCAGCATTTT. Amino acids: CASSELAGSSNQPQHF.

This sequence joins TRBV28 and TRBJ1-5; perhaps TRBD1 as D (5 bases). Deletions cut 6 bases from V and 0 bases from J, with 21 bases between. In germline, CDR1 is MDHEN, CDR2 SYDVKM. The CDR3 runs 18 residues. The chain's CDR3 is CASSPLGGAGYSNQPQHF. The CDR3 DNA reads TGTGCCAGCAGCCCCCTTGGAGGGGCCGGGTATAGCAATCAGCCCCAGCATTTT.

V is TRBV28 and J is TRBJ1-5, with unresolved D. Trimming shortened V by 6 bases and J by 5 bases, and 14 bases separated the two germline ends. CDR1 and CDR2 from the germline V gene are MDHEN and SYDVKM. There are 14 residues in the CDR3. CDR3 nucleotide sequence: TGTGCCAGCAGCTTGGGTCTTCCCTATCAGCCCCAGCATTTT. This encodes CASSLGLPYQPQHF.

CDR3 in amino acids: CASSSGQVYNEQFF. The DNA for the CDR3 is TGTGCCAGCAGCTCGGGACAGGTCTACAATGAGCAGTTCTTC. This sequence joins TRBV7-2 and TRBJ2-1; 8 nucleotides align to TRBD1. The trim removed 4 bases at V and 3 bases at J, leaving 2 bases unmatched. Germline CDR1 is SGHTA and CDR2 is FQGNSA. This CDR3 has 14 amino acids.

V is TRBV5-4 and J is TRBJ2-3, with 13 bases matching TRBD2. The CDR3 loop spans 15 amino acids. Germline V lookup: CDR1 SGHNT, CDR2 YYREEE (reference sequence). V was pared by 4 bases and J by 4 bases, with 3 bases of the junction left unmatched. The CDR3 DNA reads TGTGCCAGCAGCCGGACTAGCGGGAGCGCAGATACGCAGTATTTT. It codes for CASSRTSGSADTQYF.

This chain links TRBV7-9 with TRBJ1-4, with TRBD1 matching 7 bases. Germline V gene data show CDR1 as SEHNR and CDR2 as FQNEAQ (reference sequence). With V trimmed by 3 bases and J by 3 bases, 13 bases remained unmatched. The CDR3 runs to 18 residues. The CDR3 coding sequence is TGTGCCAGCAGCTTCGACCCAATAACAGGGGATCCTAATGAAAAACTGTTTTTT. It specifies CASSFDPITGDPNEKLFF.

The chain recombines TRBV9 with TRBJ1-2; 8 bases fit TRBD1. Per the germline V gene, CDR1 is SGDLS and CDR2 is YYNGEE. This CDR3 has 15 amino acids. J was trimmed by 7 bases and V by 6 bases; bases with no gene match: 14. The CDR3 loop reads CASTPEGTGPRGYTF. The CDR3 bases are TGTGCCAGCACCCCCGAGGGGACAGGCCCTCGTGGCTACACCTTC.

The chain couples TRBV2 to TRBJ2-7; 7 nucleotides match TRBD1. Trimming took 11 bases from V and 0 from J; bases not matched to a gene: 13. Germline V gene sequence: CDR1 SNHLY, CDR2 FYNNEI. The CDR3 length is 15 residues. The CDR3: CAGSRDRASSYEQYF. Written as DNA, the CDR3 is TGTGCCGGTTCCCGAGACAGGGCTAGCTCCTACGAGCAGTACTTC.

This clone occurred once. The chain couples TRBV10-2 to TRBJ2-7, with D tentatively TRBD1 (6 bases). The CDR3 spans 13 residues. Per the germline V gene, CDR1 is WSHSY and CDR2 is SAAADI. V shed 4 bases and J shed 6 bases, with 13 bases lying between them. This chain's CDR3 is CASSGHRESEQYF. The DNA for the CDR3 is TGCGCCAGCAGTGGGCACAGGGAATCCGAGCAGTACTTC.

The V and J genes are TRBV11-2 and TRBJ1-4; weak D call: TRBD1 (5 bases). Germline CDR1 reads SGHAT; CDR2 reads FQNNGV. The CDR3 covers 14 residues. V was pared by 2 bases and J by 6 bases, with 10 bases between. The CDR3 coding sequence is TGTGCCAGCAGCTTATCAGGGAGCTATGAAAAACTGTTTTTT. This encodes CASSLSGSYEKLFF.

The chain employs TRBV14 and TRBJ2-1; perhaps TRBD2 as D (6 bases). CDR3 length equals 16 residues. The germline V and J ends were trimmed by 4 bases and 5 bases, with 18 bases remaining between them. Germline CDR1 SGHDN, CDR2 FVKESK. The CDR3 DNA is TGTGCCAGCAGCCGCCGGAGGGCCTCTAGAGACAATGAGCAGTTCTTC. Translating gives CASSRRRASRDNEQFF.

This clone was counted once. The rearrangement joins TRBV28 to TRBJ2-5, with 11 bases matching TRBD1. Germline CDR1 and CDR2: MDHEN and SYDVKM. The CDR3 length is 16 residues. Trimming removed 5 bases from V and 5 bases from J; junction bases left unmatched: 10. The CDR3 sequence is CASSTIGTGGGETQYF. For the CDR3, the DNA is TGTGCCAGCAGTACCATCGGGACAGGGGGTGGGGAGACCCAGTACTTC. Drawing the rest from reference TRBV28 and TRBJ2-5, the complete variable domain is DVKVTQSSRYLVKRTGEKVFLECVQDMDHENMFWYRQDPGLGLRLIYFSYDVKMKEKGDIPEGYSVSREKKERFSLILESASTNQTSMYLCASSTIGTGGGETQYFGPGTRLLVL.

V is TRBV5-8 and J is TRBJ2-5, with 7 bases lining up with TRBD1. V was clipped by 3 bases and J by 4 bases; unmatched bases: 6. Germline CDR1 SGHTS, CDR2 YDEGEE. CDR3 length equals 14 residues. The CDR3 protein is CASSSTGVRETQYF. CDR3 bases: TGTGCCAGCAGCTCCACAGGGGTCCGAGAGACCCAGTACTTC.

With respect to this clone: Within the sample, other DNA sequences also encode this same CDR3. This chain connects TRBV18 to TRBJ2-7; D is perhaps TRBD2 (6 bases). The CDR3 extends over 14 amino acids. Germline V gene lookup returns CDR1 KGHSH and CDR2 LQKENI. V lost 3 bases and J 2 bases, leaving 11 bases between the germline ends. The CDR3 reads CASSPRRTTYEQYF. CDR3 nucleotide sequence: TGTGCCAGCTCACCTAGGCGGACTACCTACGAGCAGTACTTC. The full variable domain, with the rest looked up from reference TRBV18 and TRBJ2-7, is NAGVMQNPRHLVRRRGQEARLRCSPMKGHSHVYWYRQLPEEGLKFMVYLQKENIIDESGMPKERFSAEFPKEGPSILRIQQVVRGDSAAYFCASSPRRTTYEQYFGPGTRLTVT.

The chain combines TRBV2 with TRBJ1-5; D call uncertain. Trimming removed 3 bases from V and 4 bases from J, with 4 bases in between. CDR3 size: 12 residues. The germline V gene has CDR1 SNHLY and CDR2 FYNNEI. The CDR3 loop is CASSDQNQPQHF. The CDR3 coding sequence is TGTGCCAGCAGTGATCAGAATCAGCCCCAGCATTTT.

This clone appeared a single time. The chain joins TRBV4-2 to TRBJ2-7, with D unclear. This CDR3 region has 11 residues. V was cut by 0 bases and J by 7 bases, with 4 bases left in between. Germline V gene sequence: CDR1 LGHNA, CDR2 YNFKEQ. CDR3 protein: CASSQEREQYF. Here the CDR3 DNA reads TGTGCCAGCAGCCAAGAGAGGGAGCAGTACTTC.

The chain uses TRBV6-4 and TRBJ1-4; the match to TRBD1 covers 8 bases. The ends lost 4 bases at V and 6 bases at J; junction bases unmatched: 1. The germline V gene has CDR1 MRHNA and CDR2 SNTAGT. The CDR3 covers 13 residues. The CDR3, as DNA: TGTGCCAGCAGTGCGGACAGGGATGAAAAACTGTTTTTT. Protein product: CASSADRDEKLFF.

The rearrangement joins TRBV7-2 to TRBJ2-2; TRBD2 aligns across 7 bases. The germline V gene has CDR1 SGHTA and CDR2 FQGNSA. Trimming took 1 base from V and 4 from J; bases not matched to a gene: 9. This CDR3 spans 17 amino acids. CDR3 protein: CASSLGVTSFITGELFF. The DNA for the CDR3 is TGTGCCAGCAGCTTAGGTGTGACTAGCTTTATCACCGGGGAGCTGTTTTTT.

The V and J genes are TRBV11-2 and TRBJ1-1; a possible D gene is TRBD1 (6 bases). The CDR3 has 18 residues. Germline CDR1 reads SGHAT; CDR2 reads FQNNGV. Trimming removed 2 bases at V and 0 bases at J, with 19 bases between. The CDR3 reads CASSLRVAGVPMNTEAFF. The CDR3 bases are TGTGCCAGCAGCTTAAGGGTGGCAGGGGTTCCCATGAACACTGAAGCTTTCTTT. Using reference TRBV11-2 and TRBJ1-1 for the parts outside the CDR3, the full variable domain is EAGVAQSPRYKIIEKRQSVAFWCNPISGHATLYWYQQILGQGPKLLIQFQNNGVVDDSQLPKDRFSAERLKGVDSTLKIQPAKLEDSAVYLCASSLRVAGVPMNTEAFFGQGTRLTVV.